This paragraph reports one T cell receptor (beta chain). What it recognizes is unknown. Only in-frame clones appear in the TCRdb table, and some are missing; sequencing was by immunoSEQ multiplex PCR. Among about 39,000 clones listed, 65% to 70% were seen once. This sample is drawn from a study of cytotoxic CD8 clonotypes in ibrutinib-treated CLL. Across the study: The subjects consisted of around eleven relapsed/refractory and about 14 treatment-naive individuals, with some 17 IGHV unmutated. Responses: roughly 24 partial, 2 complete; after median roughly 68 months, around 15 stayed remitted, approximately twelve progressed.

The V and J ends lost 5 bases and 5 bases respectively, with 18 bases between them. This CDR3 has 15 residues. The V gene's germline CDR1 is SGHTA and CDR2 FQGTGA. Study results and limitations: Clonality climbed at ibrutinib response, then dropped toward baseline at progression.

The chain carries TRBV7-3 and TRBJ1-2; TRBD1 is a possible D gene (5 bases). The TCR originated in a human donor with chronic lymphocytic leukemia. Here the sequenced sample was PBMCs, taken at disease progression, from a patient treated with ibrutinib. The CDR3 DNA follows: TGTGCCAGCAGCCCAACCTCCGGGACCAATTATGGCTACACCTTC. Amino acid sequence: CASSPTSGTNYGYTF.